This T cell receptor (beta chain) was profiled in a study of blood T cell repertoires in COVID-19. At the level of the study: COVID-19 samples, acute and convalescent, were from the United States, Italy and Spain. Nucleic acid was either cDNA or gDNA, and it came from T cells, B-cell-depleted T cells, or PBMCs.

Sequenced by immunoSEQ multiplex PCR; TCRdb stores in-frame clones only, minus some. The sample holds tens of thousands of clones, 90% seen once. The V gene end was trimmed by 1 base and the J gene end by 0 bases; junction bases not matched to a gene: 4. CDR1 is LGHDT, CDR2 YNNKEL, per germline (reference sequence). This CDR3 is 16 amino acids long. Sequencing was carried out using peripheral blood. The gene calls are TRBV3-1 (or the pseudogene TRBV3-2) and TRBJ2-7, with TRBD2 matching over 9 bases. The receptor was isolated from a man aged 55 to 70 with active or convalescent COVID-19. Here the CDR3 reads CASSQAGSGSSYEQYF. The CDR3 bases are TGTGCCAGCAGCCAAGCGGGTAGCGGGAGCTCCTACGAGCAGTACTTC.